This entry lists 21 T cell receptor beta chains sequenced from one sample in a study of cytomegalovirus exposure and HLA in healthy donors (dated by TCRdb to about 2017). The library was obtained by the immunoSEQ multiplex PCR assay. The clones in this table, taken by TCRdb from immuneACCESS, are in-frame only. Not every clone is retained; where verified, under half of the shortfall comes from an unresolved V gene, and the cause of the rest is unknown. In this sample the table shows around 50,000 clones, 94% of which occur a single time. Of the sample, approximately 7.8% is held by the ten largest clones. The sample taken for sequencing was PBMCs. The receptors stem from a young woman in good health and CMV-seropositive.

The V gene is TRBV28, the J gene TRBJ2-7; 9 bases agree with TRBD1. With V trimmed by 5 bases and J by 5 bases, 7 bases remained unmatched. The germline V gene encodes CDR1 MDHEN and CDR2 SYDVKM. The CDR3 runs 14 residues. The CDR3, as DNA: TGTGCCAGCAGTCTACAGGGGGCTGTCAACGAGCAGTACTTC. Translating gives CASSLQGAVNEQYF.

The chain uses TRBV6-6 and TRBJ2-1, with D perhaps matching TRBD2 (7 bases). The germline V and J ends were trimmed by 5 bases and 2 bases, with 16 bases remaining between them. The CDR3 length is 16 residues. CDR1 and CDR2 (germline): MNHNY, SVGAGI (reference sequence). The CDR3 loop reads CASSNGGRGPYNEQFF. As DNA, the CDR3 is TGTGCCAGCAGTAACGGGGGGCGGGGGCCCTACAATGAGCAGTTCTTC.

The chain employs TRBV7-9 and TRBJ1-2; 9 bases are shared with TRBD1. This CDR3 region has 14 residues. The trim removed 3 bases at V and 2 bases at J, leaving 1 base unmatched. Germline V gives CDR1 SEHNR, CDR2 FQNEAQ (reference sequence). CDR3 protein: CASSLGQGNYGYTF. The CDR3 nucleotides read TGTGCCAGCAGCTTGGGACAGGGAAACTATGGCTACACCTTC.

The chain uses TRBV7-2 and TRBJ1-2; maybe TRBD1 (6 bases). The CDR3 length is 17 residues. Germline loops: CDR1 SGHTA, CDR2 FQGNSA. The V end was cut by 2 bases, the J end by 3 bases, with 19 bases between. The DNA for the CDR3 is TGTGCCAGCAGCTTACCTGGGCTGGGGGCGGGTGACTATGGCTACACCTTC. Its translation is CASSLPGLGAGDYGYTF.

The CDR3 loop reads CASSLGRGNEKLFF. For the CDR3, the DNA is TGTGCCAGCAGTCTCGGACGGGGGAATGAAAAACTGTTTTTT. The chain couples TRBV28 to TRBJ1-4, with D perhaps matching TRBD1 (5 bases). Per germline, CDR1 MDHEN and CDR2 SYDVKM. This CDR3 has 14 residues. Between the trimmed V and J ends, which lost 5 bases and 5 bases, there was a span of 12 bases.

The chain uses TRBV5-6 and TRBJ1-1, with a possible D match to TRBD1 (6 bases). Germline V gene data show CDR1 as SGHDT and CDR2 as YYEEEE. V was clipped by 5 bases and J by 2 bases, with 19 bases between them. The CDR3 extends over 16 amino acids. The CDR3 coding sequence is TGTGCCAGCAGGTCCTTCACGGGGGGGCTAAACACTGAAGCTTTCTTT. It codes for CASRSFTGGLNTEAFF. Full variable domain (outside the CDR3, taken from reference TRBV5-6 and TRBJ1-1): DAGVTQSPTHLIKTRGQQVTLRCSPKSGHDTVSWYQQALGQGPQFIFQYYEEEERQRGNFPDRFSGHQFPNYSSELNVNALLLGDSALYLCASRSFTGGLNTEAFFGQGTRLTVV.

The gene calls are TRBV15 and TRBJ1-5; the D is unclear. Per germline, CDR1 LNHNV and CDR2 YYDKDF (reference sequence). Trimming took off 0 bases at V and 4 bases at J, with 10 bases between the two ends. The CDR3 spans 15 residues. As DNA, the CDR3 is TGTGCCACCAGCAGAGATGGGCAGCCGAATCAGCCCCAGCATTTT. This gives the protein CATSRDGQPNQPQHF. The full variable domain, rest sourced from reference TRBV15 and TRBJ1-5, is DAMVIQNPRYQVTQFGKPVTLSCSQTLNHNVMYWYQQKSSQAPKLLFHYYDKDFNNEADTPDNFQSRRPNTSFCFLDIRSPGLGDTAMYLCATSRDGQPNQPQHFGDGTRLSIL.

This CDR3 is CASRKTGEGNGYTF. As DNA, the CDR3 is TGTGCCAGCAGAAAGACCGGGGAGGGGAATGGCTACACCTTC. The chain employs TRBV5-5 and TRBJ1-2; tentatively, D is TRBD1 (5 bases). Trimming pared 5 bases from V and 6 bases from J, leaving 17 bases between. Germline V lookup: CDR1 SGHKS, CDR2 YYEKEE (reference sequence). This CDR3 is built from 14 residues.

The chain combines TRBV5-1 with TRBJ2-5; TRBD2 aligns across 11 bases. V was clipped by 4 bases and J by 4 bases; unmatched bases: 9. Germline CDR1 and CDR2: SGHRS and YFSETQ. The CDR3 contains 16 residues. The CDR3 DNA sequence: TGCGCCAGCAGCGTGAGTAGCGGGAGGGCTGGAGAGACCCAGTACTTC. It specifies CASSVSSGRAGETQYF.

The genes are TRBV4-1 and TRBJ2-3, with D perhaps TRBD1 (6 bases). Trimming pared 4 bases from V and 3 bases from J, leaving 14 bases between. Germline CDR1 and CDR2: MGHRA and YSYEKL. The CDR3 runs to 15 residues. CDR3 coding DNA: TGCGCCAGCAGCCCCCTAGGGACACCAACAGATACGCAGTATTTT. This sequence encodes CASSPLGTPTDTQYF.

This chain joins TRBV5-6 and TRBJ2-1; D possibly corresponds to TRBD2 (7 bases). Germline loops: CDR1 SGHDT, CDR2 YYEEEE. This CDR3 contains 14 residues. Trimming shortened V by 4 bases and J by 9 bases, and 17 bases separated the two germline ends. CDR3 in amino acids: CASSLDSGEGEQFF. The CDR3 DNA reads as TGTGCCAGCAGCCTCGATTCAGGGGAGGGTGAGCAGTTCTTC.

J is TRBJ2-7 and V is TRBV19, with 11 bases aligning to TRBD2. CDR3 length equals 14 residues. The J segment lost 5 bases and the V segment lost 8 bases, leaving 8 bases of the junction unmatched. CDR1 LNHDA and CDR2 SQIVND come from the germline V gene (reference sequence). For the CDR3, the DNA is TGTGCCAGTTCACTAGCGGGAGTTCGACACGAGCAGTACTTC. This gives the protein CASSLAGVRHEQYF.

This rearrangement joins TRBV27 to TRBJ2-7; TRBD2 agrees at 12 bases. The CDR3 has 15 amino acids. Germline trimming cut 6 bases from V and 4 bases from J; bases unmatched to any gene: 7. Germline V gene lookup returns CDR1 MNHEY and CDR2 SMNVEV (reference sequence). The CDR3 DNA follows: TGTGCCAGCAGGCCCACTAGCGGGAGGAGGTACGAGCAGTACTTC. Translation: CASRPTSGRRYEQYF.

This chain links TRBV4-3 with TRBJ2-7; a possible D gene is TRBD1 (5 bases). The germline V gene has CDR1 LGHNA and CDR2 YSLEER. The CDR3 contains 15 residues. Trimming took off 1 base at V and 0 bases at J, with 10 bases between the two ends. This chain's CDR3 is CASSQVVGASYEQYF. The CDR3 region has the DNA TGCGCCAGCAGCCAAGTTGTAGGGGCCTCCTACGAGCAGTACTTC.

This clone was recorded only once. The CDR3 here is CSVGKTGLMVADTQYF. The CDR3 DNA reads TGCAGCGTTGGAAAGACAGGGTTAATGGTTGCAGATACGCAGTATTTT. V is TRBV29-1 and J is TRBJ2-3; the match to TRBD1 covers 7 bases. The V segment lost 4 bases and the J segment 4 bases; nucleotides outside the gene matches: 14. Germline assignment: CDR1 SQVTM and CDR2 ANQGSEA. The CDR3 contains 16 residues.

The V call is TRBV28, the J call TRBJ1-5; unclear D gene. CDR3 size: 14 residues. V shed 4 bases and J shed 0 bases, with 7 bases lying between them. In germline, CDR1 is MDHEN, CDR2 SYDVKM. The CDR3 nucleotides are TGTGCCAGCAGTTCCGGGGTTAGCAATCAGCCCCAGCATTTT. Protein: CASSSGVSNQPQHF.

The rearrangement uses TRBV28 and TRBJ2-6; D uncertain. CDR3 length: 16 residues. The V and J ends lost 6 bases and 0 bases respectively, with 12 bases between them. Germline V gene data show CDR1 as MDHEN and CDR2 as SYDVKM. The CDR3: CASRDSVRSGANVLTF. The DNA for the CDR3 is TGTGCCAGCAGAGACTCAGTTCGCTCTGGGGCCAACGTCCTGACTTTC.

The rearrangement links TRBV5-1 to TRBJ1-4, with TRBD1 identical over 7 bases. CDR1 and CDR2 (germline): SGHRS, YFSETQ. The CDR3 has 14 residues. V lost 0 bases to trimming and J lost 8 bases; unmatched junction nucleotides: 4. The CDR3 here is CASSLGQGEEKLFF. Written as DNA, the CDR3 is TGCGCCAGCAGCTTGGGACAGGGCGAAGAAAAACTGTTTTTT. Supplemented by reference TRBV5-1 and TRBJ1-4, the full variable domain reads KAGVTQTPRYLIKTRGQQVTLSCSPISGHRSVSWYQQTPGQGLQFLFEYFSETQRNKGNFPGRFSGRQFSNSRSEMNVSTLELGDSALYLCASSLGQGEEKLFFGSGTQLSVL.

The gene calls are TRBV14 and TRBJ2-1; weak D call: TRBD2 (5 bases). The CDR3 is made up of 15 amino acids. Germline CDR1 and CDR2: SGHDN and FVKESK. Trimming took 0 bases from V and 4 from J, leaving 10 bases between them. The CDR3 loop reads CASSQEAALYNEQFF. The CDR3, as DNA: TGTGCCAGCAGCCAAGAAGCGGCATTATACAATGAGCAGTTCTTC.

The CDR3 region has the DNA TGTGCCAGCAGTTTAACGGGACAGGTCAATCAGCCCCAGCATTTT. Translated: CASSLTGQVNQPQHF. The chain employs TRBV28 and TRBJ1-5; 8 bases are shared with TRBD1. The ends lost 2 bases at V and 3 bases at J; junction bases unmatched: 3. The CDR3 spans 15 residues. Germline V lookup: CDR1 MDHEN, CDR2 SYDVKM. Full variable domain (outside the CDR3, taken from reference TRBV28 and TRBJ1-5): DVKVTQSSRYLVKRTGEKVFLECVQDMDHENMFWYRQDPGLGLRLIYFSYDVKMKEKGDIPEGYSVSREKKERFSLILESASTNQTSMYLCASSLTGQVNQPQHFGDGTRLSIL.

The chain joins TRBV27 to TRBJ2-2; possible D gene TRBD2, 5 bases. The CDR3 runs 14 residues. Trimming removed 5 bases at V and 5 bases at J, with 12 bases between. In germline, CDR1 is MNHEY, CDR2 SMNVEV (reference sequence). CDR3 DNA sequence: TGTGCCAGCAGTGGGGAGTCGATAACCGGGGAGCTGTTTTTT. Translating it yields CASSGESITGELFF.